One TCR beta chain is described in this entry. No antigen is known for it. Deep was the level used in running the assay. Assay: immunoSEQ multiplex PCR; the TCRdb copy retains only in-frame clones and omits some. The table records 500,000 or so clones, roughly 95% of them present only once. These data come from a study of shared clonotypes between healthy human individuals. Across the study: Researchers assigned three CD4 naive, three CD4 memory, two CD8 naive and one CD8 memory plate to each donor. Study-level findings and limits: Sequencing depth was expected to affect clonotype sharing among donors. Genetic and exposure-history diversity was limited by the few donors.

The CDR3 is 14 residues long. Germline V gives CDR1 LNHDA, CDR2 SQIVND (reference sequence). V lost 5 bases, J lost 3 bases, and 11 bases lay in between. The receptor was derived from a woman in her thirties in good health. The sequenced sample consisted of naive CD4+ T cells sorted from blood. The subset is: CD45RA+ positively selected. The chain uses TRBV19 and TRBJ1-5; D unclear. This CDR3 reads CASSPLSANQPQHF. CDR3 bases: TGTGCCAGTAGTCCATTGAGCGCCAATCAGCCCCAGCATTTT.